This T cell receptor (beta chain) derives from a study of T cell responses to AZD1222 COVID-19 vaccine. General study findings and limits: Spike-specific TCR breadth and depth went up after people got two AZD1222 doses. Reports say nearly half of spike-specific TCRs go after unmutated variant regions.

Profiling relied on immunoSEQ multiplex PCR, and the TCRdb table lists in-frame clones only, not all of them. The data show roughly 100,000 clones, with around 91% seen just once and about 4.8% held by the top ten. This clone has only a few counts. Its antigen is unknown. V was clipped by 3 bases and J by 7 bases; unmatched bases: 13. The CDR3 has 16 amino acids. Germline loops: CDR1 SGHDT, CDR2 YYEEEE. V is TRBV5-6 and J is TRBJ1-2; 9 nucleotides agree with TRBD1. Specimen: peripheral blood, collected on day 0 of AZD1222 vaccination. The source of this sequence is an adult in good health. The CDR3 here is CASSSFSGTGWAGYTF. Written as DNA, the CDR3 is TGTGCCAGCAGCTCGTTCTCCGGGACAGGGTGGGCTGGCTACACCTTC.